This TCR beta chain was captured by sequencing in a study of beta chain features in type 1 diabetes. Study conclusions and caveats: PCR might show a preference for shorter templates, equally across patients and controls. Type 1 diabetes patients had moderately but significantly shorter TCRB CDR3s in all four CD4+ subsets. Individuals with type 1 diabetes displayed fewer insertions and more deletions at VDJ junctions.

TCRB transcripts that were expressed got sequenced, as all of the isolated RNA had been reverse transcribed. Sequencing was performed with immunoSEQ multiplex PCR; in TCRdb, only in-frame clones are kept and a portion is missing. The sample lists around 110,000 clones, roughly 17% occurring once. This clone was picked up a small number of times. The antigen is undetermined. The ends were cut back, 5 bases at V and 2 bases at J, with 9 bases in the middle. The CDR3 covers 13 residues. Germline V lookup: CDR1 SEHNR, CDR2 FQNEAQ (reference sequence). The sequence came from a man aged 25-40 years with type 1 diabetes. The sequenced sample was central memory CD4+ T cells from blood. The rearrangement links TRBV7-9 to TRBJ1-1; D unclear. The chain's CDR3 is CASSVTVNTEAFF. The CDR3, as DNA: TGTGCCAGCAGCGTCACAGTCAACACTGAAGCTTTCTTT. The variable domain in full, completed from reference TRBV7-9 and TRBJ1-1, reads DTGVSQNPRHKITKRGQNVTFRCDPISEHNRLYWYRQTLGQGPEFLTYFQNEAQLEKSRLLSDRFSAERPKGSFSTLEIQRTEQGDSAMYLCASSVTVNTEAFFGQGTRLTVV.